The clone carrying this TCR beta chain was detected only a few times. Its antigen is unknown. This sample is part of a study of cytomegalovirus exposure and HLA in healthy donors. General study results and limits: Researchers catalogued approximately 170 TCR beta chains as cytomegalovirus-associated. In a later analysis, specific HLA alleles were associated with 16,000 or so TCR beta sequences at a 0.05 false discovery rate. A later analysis linked a missense DCLRE1C variant to TCR beta V- and J-gene trimming.

Vbeta (60) and Jbeta (13) primers were used in the PCR. The repertoire was sequenced with immunoSEQ multiplex PCR; TCRdb's copy has only in-frame clones and lacks some. The sample yields 100,000 or so clones, 13% to 15% seen once. The CDR3 runs 16 residues. V was clipped by 4 bases and J by 4 bases; unmatched bases: 12. Germline CDR1 SNHLY, CDR2 FYNNEI. V usage is TRBV2 and J usage is TRBJ1-2; 7 bases line up with TRBD1. This clonotype was obtained from a female donor in good health and CMV-seronegative. The sample was PBMCs. The CDR3 here is CASSGGQTITFYGYTF. The CDR3 region has the DNA TGTGCCAGCAGTGGGGGACAGACCATAACCTTCTATGGCTACACCTTC.